A selection of T cell receptor beta chains follows, all from one sample in a study of patients and donors after allogeneic stem cell transplantation. TCRdb reprocessed the RT-PCR reads via MiXCR and lists one record per CDR3 protein. This table holds 920,000 or so distinct CDR3 sequences, around 17% found once. The sequencing input was blood, either unsorted or a sorted T cell fraction (not recorded which). The receptors come from a human donor who was either an allogeneic HSCT recipient or a stem cell or donor lymphocyte infusion donor (not recorded which). It is not recorded whose cells these are; they may come from a transplant donor. The CDR3 runs from the conserved cysteine through the conserved F or W. D genes are given only for firm matches. Clone size is not always given. Where it is, it says once, few, many or a class for expanded clones.

j_gene: TRBJ2-1
d_gene: .
v_gene: TRBV20-1
abundance: few
CDR3aa: CSARARTYEQFF
CDR3nt: TGCAGTGCTAGAGCCCGGACTTATGAGCAGTTCTTC

j_gene: TRBJ2-1
d_gene: TRBD2
v_gene: TRBV7-2
abundance: .
CDR3aa: CASSSSGGGQFF
CDR3nt: TGTGCCAGCAGCTCAAGCGGGGGGGGCCAGTTCTTC

j_gene: TRBJ2-3
d_gene: TRBD1
v_gene: TRBV15
abundance: .
CDR3aa: CATSRDRGADTQYF
CDR3nt: TGTGCCACCAGCAGGGACAGGGGGGCAGATACGCAGTATTTT

j_gene: TRBJ1-1
d_gene: .
v_gene: TRBV12-3/TRBV12-4
abundance: many
CDR3aa: CACRAYTEAFF
CDR3nt: TGTGCATGCAGGGCGTACACTGAAGCTTTCTTT

j_gene: TRBJ2-7
d_gene: .
v_gene: TRBV6-2/TRBV6-3
abundance: few
CDR3aa: CASSYRPQEQYF
CDR3nt: TGTGCCAGCAGTTACCGCCCCCAAGAGCAGTACTTC

j_gene: TRBJ2-3
d_gene: TRBD2
v_gene: TRBV7-2
abundance: few
CDR3aa: CASNLAGGGTDTQYF
CDR3nt: TGTGCCAGCAACCTAGCGGGGGGGGGCACAGATACGCAGTATTTT

j_gene: TRBJ2-1
d_gene: TRBD2
v_gene: TRBV10-3
abundance: .
CDR3aa: CAIRKTSGGAHEQFF
CDR3nt: TGTGCCATCAGAAAGACTAGCGGGGGGGCCCATGAGCAGTTCTTC

j_gene: TRBJ2-2
d_gene: .
v_gene: TRBV5-1
abundance: few
CDR3aa: CASRRGTQNGELFF
CDR3nt: TGCGCCAGCCGCCGCGGGACTCAAAACGGGGAGCTGTTTTTT

j_gene: TRBJ1-4
d_gene: .
v_gene: TRBV20-1
abundance: .
CDR3aa: CSAGQWGPGKEKLFF
CDR3nt: TGCAGTGCTGGGCAATGGGGACCGGGAAAGGAAAAACTGTTTTTT

j_gene: TRBJ2-1
d_gene: TRBD2
v_gene: TRBV12-3/TRBV12-4
abundance: .
CDR3aa: CASSRQLAGHSYNEQFF
CDR3nt: TGTGCCAGCAGCCGCCAGCTAGCGGGGCATTCCTACAATGAGCAGTTCTTC

j_gene: TRBJ2-6
d_gene: .
v_gene: TRBV5-5
abundance: few
CDR3aa: CASQIRGGSGANVLTF
CDR3nt: TGTGCCAGCCAGATCAGGGGAGGATCTGGGGCCAACGTCCTGACTTTC

j_gene: TRBJ2-7
d_gene: .
v_gene: TRBV7-9
abundance: .
CDR3aa: CASSLIYEVAKNEQYF
CDR3nt: TGTGCCAGCAGCTTAATTTACGAGGTCGCGAAGAACGAGCAGTACTTC

j_gene: TRBJ2-7
d_gene: .
v_gene: TRBV20-1
abundance: .
CDR3aa: CSAREETLSSYEQYF
CDR3nt: TGCAGTGCTAGAGAAGAAACGTTGAGCTCCTACGAGCAGTACTTC

j_gene: TRBJ1-5
d_gene: .
v_gene: TRBV2
abundance: few
CDR3aa: CASSVPSNQPQHF
CDR3nt: TGTGCCAGCAGTGTGCCAAGCAATCAGCCCCAGCATTTT

j_gene: TRBJ1-3
d_gene: TRBD1
v_gene: TRBV29-1
abundance: few
CDR3aa: CSVQDRVGNTIYF
CDR3nt: TGCAGCGTCCAGGACAGGGTAGGAAACACCATATATTTT

j_gene: TRBJ2-7
d_gene: TRBD1
v_gene: TRBV12-3/TRBV12-4
abundance: .
CDR3aa: CASLQGLQSYEQYF
CDR3nt: TGTGCCAGTCTACAGGGGCTTCAATCCTACGAGCAGTACTTC

j_gene: TRBJ2-3
d_gene: TRBD1
v_gene: TRBV20-1
abundance: .
CDR3aa: CSARGTGNTDTQYF
CDR3nt: TGCAGTGCTAGGGGGACAGGGAACACAGATACGCAGTATTTT